One and the same sample provided the 22 T cell receptor beta chains below, sequenced in a study of Ad26.COV2.S vaccination and SARS-CoV-2 variants. Treatment here: 15 to 20 received Ad26.COV2.S at low or high dose, single or two shots; roughly five received placebo; per-sample allocation not given. Samples came from day 63 after the first vaccine or placebo injection. TCRdb's table, derived via immunoSEQ multiplex PCR, lists solely in-frame clones and lacks some. The sample lists about 480,000 clones; approximately 90% were seen once. The sample here was peripheral blood, taken in a trial of Ad26.COV2.S vaccine versus placebo. These receptors all come from a person between 18 and 60 years old who received the Ad26.COV2.S COVID-19 vaccine or a placebo.

The genes are TRBV5-1 and TRBJ2-3, with D hard to call. Trimming left V 2 bases short and J 3 bases short, with 7 bases between. There are 13 residues in the CDR3. Germline V gene lookup returns CDR1 SGHRS and CDR2 YFSETQ. The CDR3 spells CASSFVRTDTQYF. CDR3 in DNA: TGCGCCAGCAGCTTTGTCAGAACAGATACGCAGTATTTT.

The gene calls are TRBV9 and TRBJ1-1; weak D call: TRBD1 (6 bases). Trimming took 3 bases from V and 4 from J, leaving 13 bases between them. CDR3 length: 14 residues. Germline-derived CDR1 and CDR2 are SGDLS and YYNGEE. In DNA form, the CDR3 reads TGTGCCAGCAGCGGACCAGGGGTGGCCACTGAAGCTTTCTTT. Translating it yields CASSGPGVATEAFF.

The chain combines TRBV4-2 with TRBJ2-1; D is ambiguous. The germline gives CDR1 LGHNA, CDR2 YNFKEQ. V was cut by 0 bases and J by 5 bases, with 11 bases left in between. The CDR3 totals 15 residues. The CDR3 DNA reads TGTGCCAGCAGCCAAGAGTCCCTCGGACACAATGAGCAGTTCTTC. Its protein product is CASSQESLGHNEQFF.

V is TRBV4-2 and J is TRBJ1-5; D may be TRBD1 (5 bases). Trimming removed 6 bases from V and 2 bases from J, with 14 bases in between. CDR1 is LGHNA, CDR2 YNFKEQ, per germline. This CDR3 contains 15 residues. The CDR3 bases are TGTGCCAGCAGTATCGGGGCTGTAGGCAATCAGCCCCAGCATTTT. Translated: CASSIGAVGNQPQHF.

The chain links TRBV5-1 to TRBJ2-2, with TRBD1 identical over 8 bases. Looked up from germline, CDR1 is SGHRS and CDR2 is YFSETQ. The CDR3 extends over 15 amino acids. V lost 4 bases, J lost 6 bases, and 8 bases stayed unmatched. The CDR3 loop reads CASSIGTGRAGELFF. The CDR3 nucleotides are TGCGCCAGCAGCATCGGGACAGGTCGGGCCGGGGAGCTGTTTTTT.

This clone was seen a few times. The chain employs TRBV14 and TRBJ1-1, with a weak D call TRBD1 (5 bases). V was clipped by 3 bases and J by 8 bases, with 16 bases between them. Germline V gives CDR1 SGHDN, CDR2 FVKESK. The CDR3 is made up of 14 amino acids. The CDR3 DNA sequence: TGTGCCAGCAGCCATGGTGCAGGCCCAGGGGAAGCTTTCTTT. This sequence encodes CASSHGAGPGEAFF.

The chain carries TRBV18 and TRBJ1-5, with unresolved D. Germline CDR1 KGHSH, CDR2 LQKENI. The CDR3 contains 15 residues. Trimming took off 1 base at V and 0 bases at J, with 7 bases between the two ends. The CDR3 region has the DNA TGTGCCAGCTCACCACTTGGGGATAGCAATCAGCCCCAGCATTTT. Translation: CASSPLGDSNQPQHF. Full variable domain (rest looked up from reference TRBV18 and TRBJ1-5): NAGVMQNPRHLVRRRGQEARLRCSPMKGHSHVYWYRQLPEEGLKFMVYLQKENIIDESGMPKERFSAEFPKEGPSILRIQQVVRGDSAAYFCASSPLGDSNQPQHFGDGTRLSIL.

The chain joins TRBV2 to TRBJ1-4; D is uncertain. The CDR3 consists of 14 residues. V lost 9 bases, J lost 6 bases, and 17 bases lay in between. Germline assignment: CDR1 SNHLY and CDR2 FYNNEI. CDR3 sequence: CASGLGPLDEKLFF. The CDR3 DNA reads as TGTGCCAGTGGTCTCGGTCCCTTGGATGAAAAACTGTTTTTT.

V is TRBV7-2 and J is TRBJ1-6; 7 nucleotides agree with TRBD1. Trimming at V came to 4 bases and at J to 9 bases, leaving 18 bases not matched to a gene. The CDR3 totals 18 residues. Germline V gene data show CDR1 as SGHTA and CDR2 as FQGNSA. CDR3 DNA sequence: TGTGCCAGCAGCTCCCACAACCGGTACAGGGGAGATACTTCACCCCTCCACTTT. This encodes CASSSHNRYRGDTSPLHF.

The gene calls are TRBV4-1 and TRBJ2-2, with TRBD2 matching 13 bases. The CDR3 has 15 residues. J was trimmed by 9 bases and V by 4 bases; bases with no gene match: 5. Germline V CDR1 and CDR2: MGHRA, YSYEKL. CDR3 in amino acids: CASSLGTSGDRELFF. CDR3 sequence (DNA): TGCGCCAGCAGCCTGGGGACTAGCGGGGACCGGGAGCTGTTTTTT.

The V gene is TRBV9, the J gene TRBJ1-2; no firm D call. Trimming cost V 2 bases and J 8 bases, with 16 bases left between them. This CDR3 spans 14 amino acids. Per germline, CDR1 SGDLS and CDR2 YYNGEE. The CDR3 reads CASSVSGSQLGYTF. CDR3 bases: TGTGCCAGCAGCGTTTCCGGGTCTCAATTGGGCTACACCTTC.

V usage is TRBV5-1 and J usage is TRBJ2-1; D unclear. Trimming removed 2 bases at V and 6 bases at J, with 9 bases between. The CDR3 consists of 13 residues. The germline CDR1 and CDR2 sequences are SGHRS and YFSETQ. The CDR3 region is CASSLSQANEQFF. The CDR3 DNA is TGCGCCAGCAGCTTATCTCAGGCCAATGAGCAGTTCTTC.

This chain links TRBV6-5 with TRBJ1-2, with 10 bases that match TRBD1. The V and J ends lost 2 bases and 6 bases, in that order; junction bases with no gene match: 6. This CDR3 has 15 amino acids. From germline, CDR1 is MNHEY and CDR2 SVGAGI. The CDR3 DNA reads as TGTGCCAGCAGTTACCGGCCCGGGACAGGGGATGGCTACACCTTC. Translated: CASSYRPGTGDGYTF.

This chain connects TRBV19 to TRBJ2-3; 13 nucleotides match TRBD2. Trimming cost V 8 bases and J 4 bases; bases outside gene matches: 6. The CDR3 totals 15 residues. Germline V gene sequence: CDR1 LNHDA, CDR2 SQIVND (reference sequence). CDR3 amino acids: CASSTGLAGSDTQYF. CDR3 DNA sequence: TGTGCCAGTTCTACGGGACTAGCGGGATCAGATACGCAGTATTTT.

This chain uses TRBV4-3 with TRBJ2-3; D is perhaps TRBD1 (6 bases). The CDR3 length is 16 residues. The germline V gene has CDR1 LGHNA and CDR2 YSLEER. Between the trimmed V and J ends, which lost 1 base and 2 bases, there was a span of 13 bases. The DNA for the CDR3 is TGCGCCAGCAGCCAAGGACACAGGGAGATCACAGATACGCAGTATTTT. Translated: CASSQGHREITDTQYF.

The chain couples TRBV27 to TRBJ1-1, with 8 bases aligning to TRBD1. Germline assignment: CDR1 MNHEY and CDR2 SMNVEV (reference sequence). The ends lost 5 bases at V and 3 bases at J; junction bases unmatched: 2. This CDR3 is 13 amino acids long. The CDR3 nucleotides read TGTGCCAGCAGTCCGGACAGGGACACTGAAGCTTTCTTT. Its translation: CASSPDRDTEAFF.

This clone was counted only a few times. The chain couples TRBV4-1 to TRBJ1-1; D not resolved. The CDR3 runs 12 residues. Trimming removed 6 bases from V and 10 bases from J, with 15 bases in between. Germline V gives CDR1 MGHRA, CDR2 YSYEKL. The CDR3 loop is CASSRDLDIAFF. CDR3 bases: TGCGCCAGCAGTCGGGATCTCGACATAGCTTTCTTT.

The chain couples TRBV5-4 to TRBJ2-3, with 12 bases that match TRBD2. J lost 3 bases, V lost 0 bases, and 2 bases had no gene match. The CDR3 is 16 amino acids. Germline V CDR1 and CDR2: SGHNT, YYREEE (reference sequence). CDR3 residues: CASSLASGRVTDTQYF. DNA of the CDR3: TGTGCCAGCAGCTTGGCTAGCGGGAGGGTGACAGATACGCAGTATTTT.

The rearrangement joins TRBV7-2 to TRBJ2-2; D remains ambiguous. V was cut by 3 bases and J by 5 bases, with 10 bases left in between. This CDR3 has 14 amino acids. CDR1 is SGHTA, CDR2 FQGNSA, per germline. The CDR3 DNA reads TGTGCCAGCAGCTTGGGCTTGGGGACCGGGGAGCTGTTTTTT. Protein product: CASSLGLGTGELFF.

The genes are TRBV5-4 and TRBJ1-1; 11 positions agree with TRBD1. The CDR3 covers 16 residues. Germline V gene lookup returns CDR1 SGHNT and CDR2 YYREEE (reference sequence). V gave up 3 bases and J gave up 4 bases; unmatched junction bases: 8. CDR3 nucleotides: TGTGCCAGCAGCTCCAGGACAGGGGGCGGTGGCACTGAAGCTTTCTTT. Translating gives CASSSRTGGGGTEAFF.

This clone was seen only a few times. The chain combines TRBV3-1 (or the pseudogene TRBV3-2) with TRBJ1-1; D uncertain. Trimming removed 4 bases at V and 2 bases at J, with 2 bases between. Germline V gene lookup returns CDR1 LGHDT and CDR2 YNNKEL (reference sequence). This CDR3 spans 11 amino acids. The CDR3 protein is CASSRNTEAFF. Here the CDR3 DNA reads TGTGCCAGCAGCCGAAACACTGAAGCTTTCTTT.

This clone turned up a few times. The V gene is TRBV28, the J gene TRBJ1-3; TRBD1 matches 7 bases. Per germline, CDR1 MDHEN and CDR2 SYDVKM. This CDR3 contains 14 residues. The V segment lost 9 bases and the J segment 0 bases; nucleotides outside the gene matches: 5. CDR3 amino acids: CASNRGDSGNTIYF. DNA of the CDR3: TGTGCCAGTAACAGGGGAGACTCTGGAAACACCATATATTTT.